Reported below is one TCR beta chain. No antigen is known for it. Pooling of second doses given at about 4 or about 12 weeks was done. The length of the CDR3 is 17 residues. V lost 3 bases, J lost 3 bases, and 10 bases stayed unmatched. Germline CDR1 SGHDN, CDR2 FVKESK. Assay used: immunoSEQ multiplex PCR; TCRdb lists only in-frame clones, some missing. This sample yields tens of thousands of clones, of which nearly 90% are seen a single time; 9.3% belongs to the top ten. This entry belongs to a study of T cell responses to AZD1222 COVID-19 vaccine. Study-wide points: Spike-specific TCR breadth and depth were elevated following two AZD1222 doses.

The chain links TRBV14 to TRBJ2-1; 8 nucleotides line up with TRBD2. This TCR came from an adult who received the AZD1222 COVID-19 vaccine. Sample: peripheral blood, taken 28 days after the second AZD1222 dose. CDR3 nucleotide sequence: TGTGCCAGCAGCCACCCCGGATTAGCGGGACGCTACAATGAGCAGTTCTTC. This translates into CASSHPGLAGRYNEQFF. Variable domain in full (rest from reference TRBV14 and TRBJ2-1): EAGVTQFPSHSVIEKGQTVTLRCDPISGHDNLYWYRRVMGKEIKFLLHFVKESKQDESGMPNNRFLAERTGGTYSTLKVQPAELEDSGVYFCASSHPGLAGRYNEQFFGPGTRLTVL.